The sequence of this TCR beta chain was determined in a study of cytomegalovirus exposure and HLA in healthy donors. Amplification used 60 Vbeta primers and 13 Jbeta primers. Original processing notes: The authors later counted some 76 million unique TCR beta chains, some 12 million of them shared. Only in-frame clones appear in the TCRdb table, and some are missing; sequencing was by immunoSEQ multiplex PCR. That table gives V, J and clone size, and the DNA gave D and trimming. The table shows about 130,000 clones, with around 83% occurring only once. On this clone: Its specificity is not known.

Study-wide results and caveats: There were a few CMV-associated chains whose specificity for CMV antigens was confirmed in vitro.

The germline V gene has CDR1 SQVTM and CDR2 ANQGSEA. J lost 4 bases, V lost 4 bases, and 4 bases had no gene match. The CDR3 length is 13 residues. Sequenced input: PBMCs. This TCR was recovered from a young woman in good health and CMV-seropositive. The chain employs TRBV29-1 and TRBJ2-5; 9 bases agree with TRBD1. DNA of the CDR3: TGCAGCGTTGGGGGACAGGGAGGAGAGACCCAGTACTTC. Encoded protein: CSVGGQGGETQYF.